These 27 T cell receptor beta chains originate from one sample sequenced in a study of human T cells and chemical hapten exposure. From the RACE reads, TCRdb called clonotypes with MiXCR, one entry per CDR3 protein. The sample comprises tens of thousands of distinct CDR3 sequences, roughly a tenth of which are singletons, and around 4.2% rests with the top ten. Time point indicated: patch test 1, 2 weeks after DPC sensitization. Treatment noted: therapeutic diphenylcyclopropenone sensitization with weekly scalp DPC. The specimen was whole blood, collected in connection with sensitization to the hapten diphenylcyclopropenone (DPC). The receptors come from a woman aged 45-59 years with alopecia areata. Some clones in this sample may be carry-over from other donors' samples.

This clonotype was seen ten or more times. The V call is TRBV29-1, the J call TRBJ2-4, with D hard to call. The CDR3 sequence is 12 residues long. V was trimmed by 1 base and J by 0 bases, leaving 1 base between them. Per germline, CDR1 SQVTM and CDR2 ANQGSEA. CDR3 bases: TGCAGCGTTGAAGTAGCCAAAAACATTCAGTACTTC. This gives the protein CSVEVAKNIQYF.

The rearrangement links TRBV7-2 to TRBJ2-7; 10 bases are a match to TRBD1. The CDR3 runs to 15 residues. V trimming: 5 bases; J trimming: 2 bases; junction bases outside the gene matches: 6. Germline V gives CDR1 SGHTA, CDR2 FQGNSA. The CDR3 sequence is CASSVGQGSPYEQYF. In DNA, the CDR3 is TGTGCCAGCAGCGTGGGACAGGGGAGCCCCTACGAGCAGTACTTC.

In this sample, this clonotype turned up many times. The chain couples TRBV19 to TRBJ2-3, with TRBD1 matching 7 bases. V lost 1 base, J lost 0 bases, and 4 bases stayed unmatched. The CDR3 runs to 16 residues. CDR1 and CDR2 from the germline V gene are LNHDA and SQIVND (reference sequence). The CDR3 protein is CASSIGTGSSTDTQYF. CDR3 DNA: TGTGCCAGTAGTATAGGGACAGGATCTAGCACAGATACGCAGTATTTT.

About this clonotype: A clone one base away is much larger, so this may be a read error. The chain couples TRBV20-1 to TRBJ2-5; no definite D call. The CDR3 runs to 12 residues. Germline CDR1 and CDR2: DFQATT and SNEGSKA (reference sequence). As DNA, the CDR3 is TGCAGTGCTATTCAGAGTTCCAAGACCGAGTACTTC. This gives the protein CSAIQSSKTEYF.

Only a few counts were recorded for this clonotype. The chain recombines TRBV27 with TRBJ2-7; 10 bases are shared with TRBD1. This CDR3 has 16 residues. Germline V lookup: CDR1 MNHEY, CDR2 SMNVEV (reference sequence). Losses at the gene ends were 0 bases for V and 6 bases for J; bases not matched to a gene: 8. This chain's CDR3 is CASSLSSGTGEREQYF. The CDR3 nucleotides are TGTGCCAGCAGTTTATCGTCCGGGACAGGGGAGCGCGAGCAGTACTTC.

In this sample, this clonotype turned up many times. The chain couples TRBV7-8 to TRBJ1-5; perhaps TRBD1 as D (5 bases). This CDR3 contains 13 residues. Germline V CDR1 and CDR2: SGHVS, FQNEAQ. The V end lost 5 bases, the J end lost 4 bases, and 9 bases lay between the germline ends. Written as DNA, the CDR3 is TGTGCCAGCAGCAGGGGACGTAATCAGCCCCAGCATTTT. Residues: CASSRGRNQPQHF.

Many counts were recorded for this clonotype. The chain uses TRBV4-2 and TRBJ1-4; no definite D call. This CDR3 spans 18 amino acids. Between the trimmed V and J ends, which lost 0 bases and 0 bases, there was a span of 14 bases. Germline loops: CDR1 LGHNA, CDR2 YNFKEQ. This CDR3 is CASSQDEWQSSTNEKLFF. CDR3 nucleotides: TGTGCCAGCAGCCAAGATGAGTGGCAGAGTTCAACTAATGAAAAACTGTTTTTT.

This clonotype has just a few counts. This chain uses TRBV28 with TRBJ2-7; 9 positions match TRBD2. Losses at the gene ends were 5 bases for V and 2 bases for J; bases not matched to a gene: 10. This CDR3 has 16 residues. The germline gives CDR1 MDHEN, CDR2 SYDVKM. The chain's CDR3 is CASSLAGNDRPYEQYF. CDR3 DNA: TGTGCCAGCAGTCTAGCGGGGAACGATAGGCCCTACGAGCAGTACTTC.

V is TRBV6-4 and J is TRBJ1-3; 8 nucleotides match TRBD1. The length of the CDR3 is 17 residues. The V and J ends lost 5 bases and 0 bases, in that order; junction bases with no gene match: 9. Germline values: CDR1 MRHNA, CDR2 SNTAGT. The CDR3 here is CASSSLLGQDSGNTIYF. The DNA of the CDR3 is TGTGCCAGCAGTAGTCTATTGGGACAGGACTCTGGAAACACCATATATTTT.

This clonotype was seen repeatedly, ten times or more. The chain uses TRBV5-1 and TRBJ2-7; D perhaps matches TRBD2 (5 bases). Germline V gene data show CDR1 as SGHRS and CDR2 as YFSETQ. This CDR3 comprises 16 residues. V was clipped by 4 bases and J by 5 bases, with 22 bases between them. CDR3 protein: CASSRLGLRGGDEQYF. The CDR3 region has the DNA TGCGCCAGCAGCCGGCTCGGACTCCGCGGCGGAGACGAGCAGTACTTC.

V usage is TRBV5-6 and J usage is TRBJ2-1; 9 nucleotides line up with TRBD1. This CDR3 has 14 residues. In germline, CDR1 is SGHDT, CDR2 YYEEEE. The V segment lost 10 bases and the J segment 7 bases; nucleotides outside the gene matches: 12. The CDR3 DNA follows: TGTGCCCCGCAGGACCGGGACAGGGATAATGAGCAGTTCTTC. This gives the protein CAPQDRDRDNEQFF.

This clonotype was seen a handful of times. The gene calls are TRBV13 and TRBJ1-5, with D hard to call. Germline CDR1 and CDR2: PRHDT and FYEKMQ (reference sequence). The CDR3 loop spans 15 amino acids. Trimming stripped 6 bases from V and 0 bases from J, with 12 bases between. The CDR3 here is CASSVSRDSNQPQHF. As DNA, the CDR3 is TGTGCCAGCAGTGTCTCTAGAGATAGCAATCAGCCCCAGCATTTT.

V gene TRBV20-1 combines with J gene TRBJ1-5; D remains ambiguous. The CDR3 length is 17 residues. CDR1 DFQATT and CDR2 SNEGSKA come from the germline V gene (reference sequence). Trimming took off 6 bases at V and 0 bases at J, with 21 bases between the two ends. The CDR3 protein is CSARILGISTSNQPQHF. The CDR3 nucleotides read TGCAGTGCCCGGATTTTGGGGATATCTACTAGCAATCAGCCCCAGCATTTT.

This clonotype came up a few times. This sequence joins TRBV2 and TRBJ2-5; TRBD2 matches 8 bases. CDR1 is SNHLY, CDR2 FYNNEI, per germline. Unmatched junction bases numbered 4, after V lost 5 bases and J lost 2 bases. The CDR3 totals 14 residues. The CDR3 region is CASSIGGVQETQYF. The CDR3 DNA is TGTGCCAGCAGTATCGGGGGGGTTCAAGAGACCCAGTACTTC.

CDR3 sequence: CASTRDRGGNEQFF. The CDR3 DNA follows: TGTGCCAGCACCCGCGATCGGGGGGGTAATGAGCAGTTCTTC. The chain combines TRBV11-2 with TRBJ2-1, with TRBD2 matching 8 bases. Germline CDR1 and CDR2: SGHAT and FQNNGV. Losses at the gene ends were 7 bases for V and 7 bases for J; bases not matched to a gene: 9. The CDR3 is 14 residues long.

This clonotype was found a few times. The V call is TRBV7-6, the J call TRBJ2-5, with D possibly being TRBD1 or TRBD2 (5 bases each). The CDR3 covers 14 residues. V lost 6 bases and J lost 1, with 12 bases in between. Germline CDR1 reads SGHVS; CDR2 reads FNYEAQ. The CDR3 bases are TGTGCCAGCAGGCCCGGGACGAGCCAAGAGACCCAGTACTTC. This codes for CASRPGTSQETQYF.

At least ten counts were recorded for this clonotype. V usage is TRBV7-2 and J usage is TRBJ1-6; a weak D match, TRBD1 (6 bases). Trimming shortened V by 8 bases and J by 5 bases, and 13 bases separated the two germline ends. Germline V CDR1 and CDR2: SGHTA, FQGNSA. The CDR3 has 14 residues. In nucleotides, the CDR3 is TGTGCCAGCGGGCCGACAGGACATAATTCACCCCTCCACTTT. This gives the protein CASGPTGHNSPLHF.

Of note for this clonotype: One base away lies a much larger clone, so this may be a sequencing read error. The rearrangement links TRBV14 to TRBJ2-7; D is possibly TRBD2 (6 bases). The CDR3 has 16 residues. V lost 0 bases, J lost 6 bases, and 18 bases lay in between. Germline values: CDR1 SGHDN, CDR2 FVKESK. The CDR3 loop reads CASSQEWRGRPAEQYF. CDR3 DNA sequence: TGTGCCAGCAGCCAAGAGTGGAGGGGCCGACCCGCCGAGCAGTACTTC.

The V call is TRBV5-5, the J call TRBJ2-5; TRBD1 aligns across 9 bases. Germline values: CDR1 SGHKS, CDR2 YYEKEE (reference sequence). The CDR3 length is 15 residues. With 0 bases clipped from V and 6 bases from J, the junction kept 6 bases outside the gene matches. The CDR3 is CASSLEPTGGKTQYF. CDR3 nucleotide sequence: TGTGCCAGCAGCTTGGAACCGACAGGGGGGAAGACCCAGTACTTC. Filled out from reference TRBV5-5 and TRBJ2-5, the complete variable domain reads DAGVTQSPTHLIKTRGQQVTLRCSPISGHKSVSWYQQVLGQGPQFIFQYYEKEERGRGNFPDRFSARQFPNYSSELNVNALLLGDSALYLCASSLEPTGGKTQYFGPGTRLLVL.

The V call is TRBV5-6, the J call TRBJ2-3, with TRBD2 matching over 13 bases. CDR3 length equals 19 residues. V shed 4 bases, J shed 6 bases, and the junction held 17 bases outside the gene matches. From germline, CDR1 is SGHDT and CDR2 YYEEEE. The chain's CDR3 is CASSAVTRTSGRTVDTQYF. In DNA form, the CDR3 reads TGTGCCAGCAGCGCCGTAACCAGGACTAGCGGGAGAACCGTCGATACGCAGTATTTT.

The V and J genes are TRBV7-3 and TRBJ2-6; D possibly corresponds to TRBD2 (5 bases). V was pared by 5 bases and J by 2 bases, with 19 bases between. This CDR3 contains 18 residues. Germline values: CDR1 SGHTA, CDR2 FQGTGA. Written as DNA, the CDR3 is TGTGCCAGCAGCCCTGACCTCCAAATGGGAGCTGGGGCCAACGTCCTGACTTTC. It yields the protein CASSPDLQMGAGANVLTF.

There are many counts of this clonotype. This chain connects TRBV5-8 to TRBJ2-5; D tentatively fits TRBD1 or TRBD2 (5 bases each). The CDR3 is 14 amino acids. The germline V gene has CDR1 SGHTS and CDR2 YDEGEE. The germline V and J ends were trimmed by 0 bases and 2 bases, with 8 bases remaining between them. DNA for the CDR3: TGTGCCAGCAGCTTGGCGGGACGGCAAGAGACCCAGTACTTC. Translating gives CASSLAGRQETQYF.

This clonotype was seen repeatedly, ten times or more. The V gene is TRBV18, the J gene TRBJ1-5; D unresolved. Between the trimmed V and J ends, which lost 4 bases and 7 bases, there was a span of 14 bases. CDR3 length: 14 amino acids. The germline gives CDR1 KGHSH, CDR2 LQKENI. The CDR3 is CASSQALGIQPQHF. CDR3 bases: TGTGCCAGCTCACAAGCGCTCGGTATACAGCCCCAGCATTTT. Looking up the rest from reference TRBV18 and TRBJ1-5 gives the full variable domain: NAGVMQNPRHLVRRRGQEARLRCSPMKGHSHVYWYRQLPEEGLKFMVYLQKENIIDESGMPKERFSAEFPKEGPSILRIQQVVRGDSAAYFCASSQALGIQPQHFGDGTRLSIL.

This clonotype was seen ten or more times. The chain uses TRBV27 and TRBJ2-2; D unclear. The CDR3 consists of 12 residues. The germline gives CDR1 MNHEY, CDR2 SMNVEV (reference sequence). The germline V and J ends were trimmed by 3 bases and 6 bases, with 5 bases remaining between them. The chain's CDR3 is CASSFSAGELFF. In DNA form, the CDR3 reads TGTGCCAGCAGTTTTTCAGCCGGGGAGCTGTTTTTT.

In its sample, this clonotype was seen a few times. This chain joins TRBV28 and TRBJ1-6; D is unresolved. The CDR3 sequence is 16 residues long. Deletions cut 5 bases from V and 6 bases from J, with 17 bases between. The V gene's germline CDR1 is MDHEN and CDR2 SYDVKM. This CDR3 is CASSPARRLGNSPLHF. For the CDR3, the DNA is TGTGCCAGCAGTCCAGCTCGAAGGTTGGGTAATTCACCCCTCCACTTT.

This clonotype was observed at least ten times. V usage is TRBV7-3 and J usage is TRBJ2-2, with a weak D call TRBD2 (5 bases). Germline values: CDR1 SGHTA, CDR2 FQGTGA. V lost 5 bases to trimming and J lost 4 bases, with 11 bases between them. This CDR3 spans 14 amino acids. The CDR3 loop is CASSDGLLTGELFF. The CDR3 coding sequence is TGTGCCAGCAGCGACGGACTTCTCACCGGGGAGCTGTTTTTT.

This clonotype was counted ten times or more. The rearrangement uses TRBV30 and TRBJ1-1, with D possibly being TRBD1 (5 bases). The length of the CDR3 is 16 residues. V was shortened by 4 bases and J by 0 bases, with 18 bases between the two germline ends. Germline CDR1 reads GTSNPN; CDR2 reads SVGIG (reference sequence). The CDR3 sequence is CAWNTGLNPMNTEAFF. The CDR3 DNA follows: TGTGCCTGGAATACAGGCCTCAACCCCATGAACACTGAAGCTTTCTTT.